The 26 T cell receptor beta chains reported below all come from one sample, sequenced in a study of T cell responses to AZD1222 COVID-19 vaccine. Profiled with immunoSEQ multiplex PCR; TCRdb holds only in-frame clones, not every one. The repertoire holds fewer than 150,000 clones, with roughly 87% as singletons. The material was peripheral blood, obtained 28 days after the second AZD1222 dose. The receptors come from an adult who received the AZD1222 COVID-19 vaccine.

J is TRBJ1-4 and V is TRBV5-1; no definite D call. V lost 4 bases and J lost 4, with 14 bases in between. The CDR3 has 15 residues. Germline-derived CDR1 and CDR2 are SGHRS and YFSETQ. CDR3 coding DNA: TGCGCCAGCAGCAAAGACGGCAGTATTAATGAAAAACTGTTTTTT. It is translated as CASSKDGSINEKLFF.

The chain joins TRBV27 to TRBJ2-1; D tentatively reads TRBD1 or TRBD2 (5 bases each). CDR3 size: 16 residues. Germline CDR1 and CDR2: MNHEY and SMNVEV (reference sequence). Trimming took off 1 base at V and 6 bases at J, with 16 bases between the two ends. CDR3 sequence reads: CASSLWGSALINEQFF. In DNA, the CDR3 is TGTGCCAGCAGTTTATGGGGGAGCGCGTTAATCAATGAGCAGTTCTTC.

This clone was recorded only once. The chain couples TRBV3-1 (or the pseudogene TRBV3-2) to TRBJ2-1, with no clear D. Germline V gene sequence: CDR1 LGHDT, CDR2 YNNKEL (reference sequence). This CDR3 comprises 16 residues. V was clipped by 4 bases and J by 4 bases, with 17 bases between them. The CDR3 region is CASSLKVVPKYNEQFF. The CDR3 nucleotides are TGTGCCAGCAGCCTTAAGGTCGTGCCTAAGTACAATGAGCAGTTCTTC.

The chain joins TRBV5-4 to TRBJ2-2; D may be TRBD1 or TRBD2 (5 bases each). CDR3 length: 15 amino acids. V lost 0 bases and J 4 bases, leaving 10 bases between the germline ends. Germline-derived CDR1 and CDR2 are SGHNT and YYREEE (reference sequence). CDR3 coding DNA: TGTGCCAGCAGCTTGGGAGGGGATAGCACCGGGGAGCTGTTTTTT. It specifies CASSLGGDSTGELFF.

This rearrangement joins TRBV7-9 to TRBJ2-3; D is unclear. The CDR3 covers 13 residues. Germline values: CDR1 SEHNR, CDR2 FQNEAQ (reference sequence). V shed 3 bases and J shed 2 bases, with 6 bases lying between them. The CDR3 sequence: CASSFDSTDTQYF. The CDR3 DNA is TGTGCCAGCAGCTTTGACTCCACAGATACGCAGTATTTT. Full variable domain (remainder filled in from reference TRBV7-9 and TRBJ2-3): DTGVSQNPRHKITKRGQNVTFRCDPISEHNRLYWYRQTLGQGPEFLTYFQNEAQLEKSRLLSDRFSAERPKGSFSTLEIQRTEQGDSAMYLCASSFDSTDTQYFGPGTRLTVL.

V is TRBV30 and J is TRBJ2-5; D is unresolved. This CDR3 is 15 amino acids long. Germline CDR1 reads GTSNPN; CDR2 reads SVGIG (reference sequence). V dropped 0 bases and J dropped 4 bases, with 15 bases sitting between them. CDR3 bases: TGTGCCTGGAGTGTGAGGTTGGGGTTGGCAGAGACCCAGTACTTC. Protein sequence: CAWSVRLGLAETQYF.

V gene TRBV12-3 or TRBV12-4 combines with J gene TRBJ1-2; D is uncertain. CDR3 length: 12 amino acids. The ends were cut back, 1 base at V and 6 bases at J, with 6 bases in the middle. CDR3 residues: CASSLGTDGYTF. For the CDR3, the DNA is TGTGCCAGCAGTTTAGGAACGGATGGCTACACCTTC.

The CDR3: CASSTQTGVTEAFF. CDR3 sequence (DNA): TGTGCCAGTAGTACACAAACAGGGGTCACTGAAGCTTTCTTT. J is TRBJ1-1 and V is TRBV19; 7 bases line up with TRBD1. The length of the CDR3 is 14 residues. In germline, CDR1 is LNHDA, CDR2 SQIVND (reference sequence). The ends lost 4 bases at V and 4 bases at J; junction bases unmatched: 6.

V is TRBV14 and J is TRBJ2-7; D unresolved. Per the germline V gene, CDR1 is SGHDN and CDR2 is FVKESK. V was cut by 4 bases and J by 2 bases, with 9 bases left in between. The CDR3 extends over 13 amino acids. The CDR3 DNA reads as TGTGCCAGCAGCCCGAGTCCCCCCTACGAGCAGTACTTC. Translation: CASSPSPPYEQYF.

J is TRBJ1-2 and V is TRBV6-2 or TRBV6-3; no clear D gene. CDR1 MNHEY and CDR2 SVGEGT come from the germline V gene. CDR3 length equals 15 residues. Trimming cost V 0 bases and J 7 bases, with 15 bases left between them. The CDR3 spells CASSYSTRSYGGYTF. The CDR3 nucleotides read TGTGCCAGCAGTTACTCGACGAGGAGCTACGGTGGCTACACCTTC.

The genes are TRBV4-1 and TRBJ2-1; 11 nucleotides align to TRBD2. The length of the CDR3 is 17 residues. CDR1 is MGHRA and CDR2 is YSYEKL in the germline V gene. Trimming at V came to 1 base and at J to 8 bases, leaving 10 bases not matched to a gene. Written as DNA, the CDR3 is TGCGCCAGCAGCCAAGGCGTAGCGGGAGGGCCGAGGGATGAGCAGTTCTTC. This gives the protein CASSQGVAGGPRDEQFF.

The rearrangement joins TRBV19 to TRBJ2-7, with D unresolved. V was clipped by 5 bases and J by 3 bases, with 11 bases between them. The CDR3 is 13 residues long. The germline V gene has CDR1 LNHDA and CDR2 SQIVND (reference sequence). Here the CDR3 reads CASSSGQLYEQYF. In nucleotides, the CDR3 is TGTGCCAGTAGTTCCGGGCAGCTCTACGAGCAGTACTTC.

This clone was detected a few times. The chain joins TRBV28 to TRBJ2-7; D is uncertain. CDR1 MDHEN and CDR2 SYDVKM come from the germline V gene. V was pared by 2 bases and J by 1 base, with 3 bases between. The CDR3 has 12 amino acids. The CDR3 loop is CASSLTSYEQYF. CDR3 DNA: TGTGCCAGCAGTTTAACGTCCTACGAGCAGTACTTC.

The chain couples TRBV7-6 to TRBJ1-6; possible D gene TRBD1, 6 bases. CDR1 and CDR2 (germline): SGHVS, FNYEAQ. There are 16 residues in the CDR3. V lost 5 bases, J lost 4 bases, and 15 bases lay in between. The CDR3 protein is CASSLGGGQYNSPLHF. In DNA form, the CDR3 reads TGTGCCAGCAGCCTGGGGGGTGGACAGTATAATTCACCCCTCCACTTT.

The rearrangement uses TRBV27 and TRBJ1-5; D is possibly TRBD1 (5 bases). The germline gives CDR1 MNHEY, CDR2 SMNVEV (reference sequence). Trimming pared 6 bases from V and 1 base from J, leaving 19 bases between. The CDR3 spans 17 residues. CDR3 DNA sequence: TGTGCCAGCAGCAGAGTTTTCGAGACAGAGAGCAATCAGCCCCAGCATTTT. This codes for CASSRVFETESNQPQHF.

The gene calls are TRBV2 and TRBJ2-7; D is unresolved. Per the germline V gene, CDR1 is SNHLY and CDR2 is FYNNEI. The V gene lost 2 bases and the J gene lost 0 bases, with 8 bases spanning the gap. This CDR3 has 14 residues. Here the CDR3 reads CASSEQASSYEQYF. The CDR3 DNA reads TGTGCCAGCAGTGAACAAGCGAGCTCCTACGAGCAGTACTTC.

This chain links TRBV27 with TRBJ1-1; D gene ambiguous. The CDR3 contains 12 residues. The V and J ends lost 6 bases and 9 bases respectively, with 14 bases between them. The germline V gene has CDR1 MNHEY and CDR2 SMNVEV (reference sequence). CDR3 in DNA: TGTGCCAGCAGCGGGGTTGGAGGAAAAGCTTTCTTT. Translated, it gives CASSGVGGKAFF.

The chain combines TRBV2 with TRBJ1-4; D might be TRBD1 (5 bases). Germline V lookup: CDR1 SNHLY, CDR2 FYNNEI. The CDR3 runs to 15 residues. V was cut by 2 bases and J by 3 bases, with 10 bases left in between. CDR3 bases: TGTGCCAGCAGTGAATTGGGGGTGTCTAATGAAAAACTGTTTTTT. Its protein product is CASSELGVSNEKLFF.

V usage is TRBV15 and J usage is TRBJ2-3, with 9 bases lining up with TRBD1. The germline CDR1 and CDR2 sequences are LNHNV and YYDKDF (reference sequence). V shed 3 bases and J 2 bases; nucleotides not matched to a gene: 6. The CDR3 covers 16 residues. The CDR3 sequence: CATSRGQGATTDTQYF. CDR3 sequence (DNA): TGTGCCACCAGCAGGGGACAGGGAGCCACCACAGATACGCAGTATTTT. The full variable domain, its missing parts supplied by reference TRBV15 and TRBJ2-3, is DAMVIQNPRYQVTQFGKPVTLSCSQTLNHNVMYWYQQKSSQAPKLLFHYYDKDFNNEADTPDNFQSRRPNTSFCFLDIRSPGLGDTAMYLCATSRGQGATTDTQYFGPGTRLTVL.

This clone was recorded only once. This chain joins TRBV3-1 (or the pseudogene TRBV3-2) and TRBJ1-5, with a possible D match to TRBD1 (5 bases). This CDR3 comprises 15 residues. Germline CDR1 LGHDT, CDR2 YNNKEL (reference sequence). Between the trimmed V and J ends, which lost 1 base and 2 bases, there was a span of 9 bases. The CDR3 loop is CASSQAGGGNQPQHF. CDR3 coding DNA: TGTGCCAGCAGCCAAGCGGGGGGGGGCAATCAGCCCCAGCATTTT.

V usage is TRBV10-2 and J usage is TRBJ2-5; tentatively, D is TRBD1 (6 bases). The CDR3 is made up of 13 amino acids. V was trimmed by 3 bases and J by 2 bases, leaving 7 bases between them. From germline, CDR1 is WSHSY and CDR2 SAAADI. The CDR3: CASSEQGQETQYF. The CDR3 bases are TGCGCCAGCAGTGAACAGGGACAAGAGACCCAGTACTTC.

The chain couples TRBV5-1 to TRBJ2-1; TRBD2 matches 15 bases. The CDR3 is 20 residues long. From germline, CDR1 is SGHRS and CDR2 YFSETQ. V shed 4 bases, J shed 0 bases, and the junction held 11 bases outside the gene matches. CDR3 sequence (DNA): TGCGCCAGCAGCATCCCTCGGACTAGCGGGAGGGGGAGCTCCTACAATGAGCAGTTCTTC. Residues: CASSIPRTSGRGSSYNEQFF.

The V and J genes are TRBV3-1 (or the pseudogene TRBV3-2) and TRBJ2-5; D not resolved. This CDR3 contains 13 residues. Germline loops: CDR1 LGHDT, CDR2 YNNKEL (reference sequence). Trimming stripped 2 bases from V and 0 bases from J, with 4 bases between. The CDR3 loop reads CASSQTYQETQYF. The CDR3 coding sequence is TGTGCCAGCAGCCAAACCTACCAAGAGACCCAGTACTTC.

The V gene is TRBV3-1 (or the pseudogene TRBV3-2), the J gene TRBJ1-2; TRBD1 agrees at 9 bases. CDR1 is LGHDT and CDR2 is YNNKEL in the germline V gene (reference sequence). The CDR3 runs 15 residues. V gave up 1 base and J gave up 4 bases; unmatched junction bases: 4. The CDR3 sequence: CASSQVGTGSYGYTF. CDR3 nucleotide sequence: TGTGCCAGCAGCCAAGTTGGGACAGGGAGCTATGGCTACACCTTC.

The chain couples TRBV14 to TRBJ1-1, with D possibly TRBD1 on 6 matching bases. Deletions cut 1 base from V and 8 bases from J, with 11 bases between. Per germline, CDR1 SGHDN and CDR2 FVKESK. The length of the CDR3 is 13 residues. CDR3 residues: CASSQGTEVEAFF. The CDR3 DNA reads TGTGCCAGCAGCCAAGGGACAGAGGTAGAAGCTTTCTTT.

This clone was observed a handful of times. The J gene is TRBJ1-3, the V gene TRBV9; D may be TRBD1 (5 bases). Germline CDR1 reads SGDLS; CDR2 reads YYNGEE. The V end was cut by 3 bases, the J end by 0 bases, with 16 bases between. This CDR3 contains 17 residues. CDR3 amino acids: CASSAPGTGGSGNTIYF. The CDR3 DNA follows: TGTGCCAGCAGCGCCCCCGGGACGGGCGGCTCTGGAAACACCATATATTTT.